This T cell receptor beta chain comes out of a study of blood T cell repertoires in COVID-19. Between the trimmed V and J ends, which lost 4 bases and 6 bases, there was a span of 8 bases. CDR3 length: 13 amino acids. Germline CDR1 SGHRS, CDR2 YFSETQ. Libraries were prepared by immunoSEQ multiplex PCR; TCRdb keeps only in-frame clonotypes and omits some of them. The sample lists tens of thousands of clones, 85% to 90% seen once, with under 1.5% in the top ten. This clone occurred once. The sequenced sample consisted of peripheral blood. J is TRBJ1-6 and V is TRBV5-1; D gene ambiguous. The clonotype originates from a human donor in a cohort sampled during active COVID-19. CDR3 region: CASSDTFNSPLHF. The CDR3, as DNA: TGCGCCAGCAGCGACACGTTTAATTCACCCCTCCACTTT. Supplemented by reference TRBV5-1 and TRBJ1-6, the full variable domain reads KAGVTQTPRYLIKTRGQQVTLSCSPISGHRSVSWYQQTPGQGLQFLFEYFSETQRNKGNFPGRFSGRQFSNSRSEMNVSTLELGDSALYLCASSDTFNSPLHFGNGTRLTVT.